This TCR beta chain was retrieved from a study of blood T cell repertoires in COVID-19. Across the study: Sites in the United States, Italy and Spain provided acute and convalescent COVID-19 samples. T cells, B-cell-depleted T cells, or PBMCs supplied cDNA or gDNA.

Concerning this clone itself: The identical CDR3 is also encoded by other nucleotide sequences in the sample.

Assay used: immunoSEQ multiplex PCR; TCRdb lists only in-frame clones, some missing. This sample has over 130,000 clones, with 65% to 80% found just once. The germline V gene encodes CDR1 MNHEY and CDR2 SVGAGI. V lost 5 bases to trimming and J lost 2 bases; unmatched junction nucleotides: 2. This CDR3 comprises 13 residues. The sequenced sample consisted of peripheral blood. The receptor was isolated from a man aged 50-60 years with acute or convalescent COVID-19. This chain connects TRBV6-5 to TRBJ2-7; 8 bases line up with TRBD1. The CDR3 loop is CASSRDRTYEQYF. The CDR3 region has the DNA TGTGCCAGCAGTCGGGACAGGACCTACGAGCAGTACTTC.